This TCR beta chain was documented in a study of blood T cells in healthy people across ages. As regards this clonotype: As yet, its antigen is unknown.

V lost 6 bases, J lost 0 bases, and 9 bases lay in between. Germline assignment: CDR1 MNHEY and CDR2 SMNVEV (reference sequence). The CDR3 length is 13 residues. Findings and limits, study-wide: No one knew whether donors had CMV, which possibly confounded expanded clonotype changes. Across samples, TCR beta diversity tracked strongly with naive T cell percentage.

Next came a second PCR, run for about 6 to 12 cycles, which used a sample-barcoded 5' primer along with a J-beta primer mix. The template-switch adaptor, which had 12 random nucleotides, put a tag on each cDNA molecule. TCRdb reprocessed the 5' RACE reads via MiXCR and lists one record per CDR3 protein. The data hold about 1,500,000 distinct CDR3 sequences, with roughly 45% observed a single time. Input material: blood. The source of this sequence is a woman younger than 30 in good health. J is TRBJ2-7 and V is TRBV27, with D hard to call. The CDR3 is CASRTHSSYEQYF. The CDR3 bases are TGTGCCAGCAGAACCCACAGCTCCTACGAGCAGTACTTC.